A single sample gave rise to the 29 T cell receptor beta chains below, sequenced in a study of T cells expressing NK-cell markers. TCRdb re-called the 5' RACE reads and catalogs CDR3 proteins one per entry, DNA excluded. The sample's table shows about 400,000 distinct CDR3 sequences. The sequencing sample was made of blood T cells: a sorted CD56 or NKG2C T cell subset, CD4+ or CD8+ T cells, or bulk PBMC T cells (not recorded which). Every receptor here comes from a woman aged 50 to 60 in good health.

The chain is built from TRBV6-5 and TRBJ2-1; TCRdb reports TRBD1, a call that lacks DNA to check it against. Germline assignment: CDR1 MNHEY and CDR2 SVGAGI. This CDR3 has 14 residues. The CDR3 loop reads CASSPVRVRDEQFF.

The J gene is TRBJ2-7, the V gene TRBV11-2; there is no DNA to check the TCRdb D call of TRBD2. This CDR3 has 15 residues. Germline values: CDR1 SGHAT, CDR2 FQNNGV. The CDR3 is CASSKGLAGVDEQYF.

The chain carries TRBV7-2 and TRBJ2-6. The germline V gene has CDR1 SGHTA and CDR2 FQGNSA. CDR3 length: 17 residues. The CDR3 loop is CASSPAPRRSGANVLTF.

The chain links TRBV2 to TRBJ2-1; as DNA is missing, the TRBD2 call by TCRdb cannot be tested. The CDR3 runs to 20 residues. Germline-derived CDR1 and CDR2 are SNHLY and FYNNEI. The CDR3 sequence is CASSFGAKGVAGGFYNEQFF.

The V and J genes are TRBV5-1 and TRBJ2-1; TCRdb names TRBD2, which stays unverified in the absence of DNA. This CDR3 is built from 16 residues. From germline, CDR1 is SGHRS and CDR2 YFSETQ. CDR3 protein: CASSHDLLAGVNEQFF.

This chain links TRBV19 with TRBJ2-1. CDR1 and CDR2 from the germline V gene are LNHDA and SQIVND (reference sequence). This CDR3 has 12 residues. The CDR3 protein is CASSIRGNEQFF.

The chain uses TRBV29-1 and TRBJ2-5; no DNA is available, so the TRBD1 call from TCRdb remains unchecked. Germline loops: CDR1 SQVTM, CDR2 ANQGSEA. This CDR3 spans 12 amino acids. The CDR3 loop is CSVRGSVETQYF.

This chain connects TRBV24-1 to TRBJ2-3; TCRdb designates TRBD2, a call that cannot be tested without DNA. Germline V gives CDR1 KGHDR, CDR2 SFDVKD. The CDR3 totals 14 residues. CDR3 in amino acids: CATSVSGFTDTQYF.

This chain joins TRBV6-6 and TRBJ1-5. This CDR3 comprises 15 residues. Looked up from germline, CDR1 is MNHNY and CDR2 is SVGAGI (reference sequence). The CDR3 loop is CASIADDGGNQPQHF.

V is TRBV12-3 or TRBV12-4 and J is TRBJ1-5; the D call from TCRdb, TRBD1, cannot be confirmed without DNA. This CDR3 is built from 13 residues. The CDR3 protein is CASSRRVDQPQHF.

V usage is TRBV3-1 and J usage is TRBJ2-2; TCRdb gives TRBD1 as the D gene, but with no DNA this cannot be confirmed. The CDR3 extends over 15 amino acids. Germline V gives CDR1 LGHDT, CDR2 YNNKEL (reference sequence). CDR3: CASRQTGFSAGELFF.

The rearrangement joins TRBV12-3 or TRBV12-4 to TRBJ2-1. This CDR3 has 17 amino acids. Here the CDR3 reads CASSLYVALSSYNEQFF.

The chain carries TRBV20-1 and TRBJ1-1; as DNA is missing, the TRBD1 call by TCRdb cannot be tested. CDR1 and CDR2 from the germline V gene are DFQATT and SNEGSKA (reference sequence). This CDR3 has 15 residues. CDR3: CSARALQGRGREAFF.

The rearrangement uses TRBV6-2 or TRBV6-3 and TRBJ1-1. CDR1 and CDR2 (germline): MNHEY, SVGEGT. CDR3 size: 13 residues. The CDR3 sequence is CASSYGVGAEAFF.

The chain combines TRBV4-1 with TRBJ2-3. Per the germline V gene, CDR1 is MGHRA and CDR2 is YSYEKL. The CDR3 has 16 amino acids. The CDR3 here is CASSPYLGDSQDTQYF.

The chain combines TRBV19 with TRBJ2-3; the D gene TCRdb calls, TRBD1, cannot be checked with no DNA. The CDR3 consists of 17 residues. From germline, CDR1 is LNHDA and CDR2 SQIVND (reference sequence). The CDR3 loop is CASIDARGTGRTDTQYF.

The chain uses TRBV24-1 and TRBJ1-1. The CDR3 contains 13 residues. CDR1 and CDR2 (germline): KGHDR, SFDVKD. CDR3 amino acids: CATSEGDIPEAFF.

The chain uses TRBV6-4 and TRBJ2-2. Germline V gene sequence: CDR1 MRHNA, CDR2 SNTAGT. This CDR3 contains 13 residues. CDR3 in amino acids: CASSDLLAGELFF.

The chain employs TRBV6-5 and TRBJ2-1; TCRdb indicates TRBD2, and absent DNA this call remains unverified. CDR3 length: 15 amino acids. Germline loops: CDR1 MNHEY, CDR2 SVGAGI. CDR3 residues: CASTETSGKNNEQFF.

The chain joins TRBV18 to TRBJ2-7; TCRdb's D call of TRBD1 is untestable without DNA. CDR3 length equals 18 residues. CDR1 KGHSH and CDR2 LQKENI come from the germline V gene. CDR3: CASSPRGSAGGLTYEQYF.

The rearrangement joins TRBV5-1 to TRBJ2-3. The CDR3 is made up of 15 amino acids. Germline V lookup: CDR1 SGHRS, CDR2 YFSETQ. The CDR3 loop reads CASSPIEDRTDTQYF.

The chain couples TRBV9 to TRBJ2-7; absent DNA, TCRdb's TRBD2 call cannot be checked. The CDR3 sequence is 17 residues long. Germline V gene sequence: CDR1 SGDLS, CDR2 YYNGEE. CDR3 loop: CASSGGKGLAGAIEQYF. Full variable domain (rest looked up from reference TRBV9 and TRBJ2-7): DSGVTQTPKHLITATGQRVTLRCSPRSGDLSVYWYQQSLDQGLQFLIQYYNGEERAKGNILERFSAQQFPDLHSELNLSSLELGDSALYFCASSGGKGLAGAIEQYFGPGTRLTVT.

The V call is TRBV5-1, the J call TRBJ2-2; there is no DNA to check the TCRdb D call of TRBD1. The CDR3 length is 16 residues. Germline lookup yields CDR1 SGHRS and CDR2 YFSETQ. CDR3 loop: CASSIQTGGNTGELFF.

The chain recombines TRBV5-1 with TRBJ2-1; without DNA, the TCRdb call of TRBD1 cannot be checked. Germline CDR1 SGHRS, CDR2 YFSETQ. The CDR3 has 14 amino acids. This CDR3 reads CASSPRDGWREQFF.

The V and J genes are TRBV29-1 and TRBJ1-1; TCRdb indicates TRBD1, and absent DNA this call remains unverified. Germline V gene lookup returns CDR1 SQVTM and CDR2 ANQGSEA. The CDR3 is made up of 12 amino acids. Here the CDR3 reads CSVEDRDTEAFF.

The chain is built from TRBV29-1 and TRBJ1-1; with no DNA, the TCRdb D assignment of TRBD1 cannot be verified. Germline assignment: CDR1 SQVTM and CDR2 ANQGSEA. The CDR3 is made up of 13 amino acids. CDR3: CSVGGQGNTEAFF.

The genes are TRBV24-1 and TRBJ1-2; there is no DNA to check the TCRdb D call of TRBD1. The germline V gene has CDR1 KGHDR and CDR2 SFDVKD. The length of the CDR3 is 15 residues. The CDR3: CATSDALGPVGGYTF.

The rearrangement joins TRBV18 to TRBJ2-7. Germline values: CDR1 KGHSH, CDR2 LQKENI. This CDR3 comprises 11 residues. The CDR3 is CASSESPEQYF.

The chain combines TRBV18 with TRBJ2-2; the TCRdb call, TRBD1, lacks DNA for checking. This CDR3 has 17 residues. The germline V gene has CDR1 KGHSH and CDR2 LQKENI. Here the CDR3 reads CASSSRTGAATTGELFF.